This T cell receptor (beta chain) was retrieved from a study of blood T cell repertoires in COVID-19. This clone was seen a few times. The method was immunoSEQ multiplex PCR; TCRdb's version includes in-frame clones alone and lacks a portion of them. This sample carries more than 150,000 clones, about 78% of them seen once, and the ten largest clones take around 16%. Germline CDR1 reads MDHEN; CDR2 reads SYDVKM. The CDR3 contains 18 residues. Unmatched junction bases numbered 9, after V lost 1 base and J lost 5 bases. This TCR was sampled from a woman aged 45-65 years who had recovered from COVID-19. V gene TRBV28 combines with J gene TRBJ2-1; TRBD2 matches 12 bases. Sequencing was performed on PBMCs or T cells enriched from blood (not recorded which). The CDR3 DNA is TGTGCCAGCAGTTTATATACCCTAGCGGGAGGGCAAGACAATGAGCAGTTCTTC. Encoded protein: CASSLYTLAGGQDNEQFF.